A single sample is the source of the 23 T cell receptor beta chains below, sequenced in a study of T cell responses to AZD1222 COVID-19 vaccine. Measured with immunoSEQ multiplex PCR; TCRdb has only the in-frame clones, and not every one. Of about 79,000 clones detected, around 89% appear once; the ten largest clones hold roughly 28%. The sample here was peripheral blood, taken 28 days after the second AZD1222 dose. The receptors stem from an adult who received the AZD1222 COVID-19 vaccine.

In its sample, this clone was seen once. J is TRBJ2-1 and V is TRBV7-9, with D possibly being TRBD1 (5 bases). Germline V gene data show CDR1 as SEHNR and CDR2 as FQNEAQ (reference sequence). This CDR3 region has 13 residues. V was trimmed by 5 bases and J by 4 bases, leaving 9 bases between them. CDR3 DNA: TGTGCCAGCAGCCCTCAGGGATACAATGAGCAGTTCTTC. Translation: CASSPQGYNEQFF.

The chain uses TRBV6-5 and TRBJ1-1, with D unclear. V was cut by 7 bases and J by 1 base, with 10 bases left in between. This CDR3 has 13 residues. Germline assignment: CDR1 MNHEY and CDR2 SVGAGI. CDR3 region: CASTFRTNTEAFF. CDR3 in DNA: TGTGCCAGCACTTTCCGGACGAACACTGAAGCTTTCTTT.

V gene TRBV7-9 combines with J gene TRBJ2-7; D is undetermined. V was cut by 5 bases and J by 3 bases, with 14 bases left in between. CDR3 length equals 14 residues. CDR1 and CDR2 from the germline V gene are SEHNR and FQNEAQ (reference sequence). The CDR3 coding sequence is TGTGCCAGCAGCAAGGACGCTACGGGCTACGAGCAGTACTTC. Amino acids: CASSKDATGYEQYF.

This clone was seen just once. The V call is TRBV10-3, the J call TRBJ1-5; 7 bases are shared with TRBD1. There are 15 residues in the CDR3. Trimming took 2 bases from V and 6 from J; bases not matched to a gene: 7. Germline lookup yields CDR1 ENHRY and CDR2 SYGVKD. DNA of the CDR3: TGTGCCATCAGTGAGCAGGGGACAGACACTCAGCCCCAGCATTTT. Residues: CAISEQGTDTQPQHF.

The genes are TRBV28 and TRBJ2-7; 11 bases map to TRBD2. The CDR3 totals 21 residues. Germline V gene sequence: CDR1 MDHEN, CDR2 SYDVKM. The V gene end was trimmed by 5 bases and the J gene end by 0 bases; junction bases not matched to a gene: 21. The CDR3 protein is CASSPLTRVVLAGEHSYEQYF. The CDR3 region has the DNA TGTGCCAGCAGTCCATTGACGAGGGTGGTACTAGCGGGGGAGCACTCCTACGAGCAGTACTTC.

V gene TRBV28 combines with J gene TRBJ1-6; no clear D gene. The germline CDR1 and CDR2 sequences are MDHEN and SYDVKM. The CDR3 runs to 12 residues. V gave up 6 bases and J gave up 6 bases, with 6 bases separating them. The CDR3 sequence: CASRTVNSPLHF. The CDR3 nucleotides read TGTGCCAGCAGAACGGTTAATTCACCCCTCCACTTT. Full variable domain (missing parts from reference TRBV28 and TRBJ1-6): DVKVTQSSRYLVKRTGEKVFLECVQDMDHENMFWYRQDPGLGLRLIYFSYDVKMKEKGDIPEGYSVSREKKERFSLILESASTNQTSMYLCASRTVNSPLHFGNGTRLTVT.

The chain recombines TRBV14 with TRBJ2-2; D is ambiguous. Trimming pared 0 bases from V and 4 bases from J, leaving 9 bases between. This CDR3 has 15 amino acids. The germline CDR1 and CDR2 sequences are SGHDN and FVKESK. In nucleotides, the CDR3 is TGTGCCAGCAGCCAAGACAGGAGACTCACCGGGGAGCTGTTTTTT. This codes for CASSQDRRLTGELFF.

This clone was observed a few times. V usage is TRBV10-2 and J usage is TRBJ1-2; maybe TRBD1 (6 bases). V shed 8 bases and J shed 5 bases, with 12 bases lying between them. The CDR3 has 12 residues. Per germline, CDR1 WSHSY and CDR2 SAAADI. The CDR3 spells CASRSGVYGYTF. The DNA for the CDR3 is TGCGCCAGCCGCTCAGGGGTTTATGGCTACACCTTC.

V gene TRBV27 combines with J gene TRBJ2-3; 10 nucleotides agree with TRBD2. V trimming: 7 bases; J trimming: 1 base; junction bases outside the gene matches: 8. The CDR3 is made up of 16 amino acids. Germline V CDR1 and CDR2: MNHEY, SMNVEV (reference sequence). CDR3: CASTQLGTSGTDTQYF. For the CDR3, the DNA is TGTGCCAGCACCCAATTAGGGACTAGCGGCACAGATACGCAGTATTTT.

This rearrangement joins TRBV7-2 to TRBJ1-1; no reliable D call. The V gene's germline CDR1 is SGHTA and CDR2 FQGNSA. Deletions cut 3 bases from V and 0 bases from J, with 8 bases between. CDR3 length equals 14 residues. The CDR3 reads CASSFRIMNTEAFF. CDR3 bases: TGTGCCAGCAGCTTTCGTATCATGAACACTGAAGCTTTCTTT.

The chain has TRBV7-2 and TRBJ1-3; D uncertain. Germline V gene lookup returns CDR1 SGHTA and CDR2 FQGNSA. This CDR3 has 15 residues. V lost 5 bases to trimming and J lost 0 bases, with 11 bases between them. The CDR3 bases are TGTGCCAGCAGCCCCTTGCCATTCTCTGGAAACACCATATATTTT. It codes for CASSPLPFSGNTIYF. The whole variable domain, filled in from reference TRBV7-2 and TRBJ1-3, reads GAGVSQSPSNKVTEKGKDVELRCDPISGHTALYWYRQSLGQGLEFLIYFQGNSAPDKSGLPSDRFSAERTGGSVSTLTIQRTQQEDSAVYLCASSPLPFSGNTIYFGEGSWLTVV.

CDR3 sequence: CASRGTSEYNEQFF. For the CDR3, the DNA is TGTGCCAGCAGGGGGACTAGCGAATACAATGAGCAGTTCTTC. The chain couples TRBV6-5 to TRBJ2-1; TRBD2 matches at 10 bases. Trimming cost V 6 bases and J 4 bases; bases outside gene matches: 3. From germline, CDR1 is MNHEY and CDR2 SVGAGI. This CDR3 spans 14 amino acids.

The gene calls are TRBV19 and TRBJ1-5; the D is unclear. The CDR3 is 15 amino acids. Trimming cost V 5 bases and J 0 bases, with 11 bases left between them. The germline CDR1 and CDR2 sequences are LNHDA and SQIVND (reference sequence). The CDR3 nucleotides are TGTGCCAGTAGTGCTTTATTGAATAGCAATCAGCCCCAGCATTTT. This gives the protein CASSALLNSNQPQHF.

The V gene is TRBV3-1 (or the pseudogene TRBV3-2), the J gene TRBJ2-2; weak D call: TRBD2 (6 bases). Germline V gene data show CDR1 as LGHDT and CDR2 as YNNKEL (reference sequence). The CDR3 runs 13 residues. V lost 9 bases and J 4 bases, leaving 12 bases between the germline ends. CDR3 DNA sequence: TGTGCCAGTGGAGGGCCCGGCACCGGGGAGCTGTTTTTT. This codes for CASGGPGTGELFF.

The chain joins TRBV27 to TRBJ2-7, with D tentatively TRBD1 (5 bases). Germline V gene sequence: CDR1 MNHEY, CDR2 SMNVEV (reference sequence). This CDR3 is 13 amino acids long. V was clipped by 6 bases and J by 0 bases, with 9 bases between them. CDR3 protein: CASRRTFSYEQYF. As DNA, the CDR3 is TGTGCCAGCAGAAGGACATTCTCCTACGAGCAGTACTTC.

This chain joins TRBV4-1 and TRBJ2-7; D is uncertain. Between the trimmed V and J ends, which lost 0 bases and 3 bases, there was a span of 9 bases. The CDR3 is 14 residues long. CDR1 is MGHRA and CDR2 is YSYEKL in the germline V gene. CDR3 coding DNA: TGCGCCAGCAGCCAAGACCCTCAGAGCTACGAGCAGTACTTC. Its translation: CASSQDPQSYEQYF.

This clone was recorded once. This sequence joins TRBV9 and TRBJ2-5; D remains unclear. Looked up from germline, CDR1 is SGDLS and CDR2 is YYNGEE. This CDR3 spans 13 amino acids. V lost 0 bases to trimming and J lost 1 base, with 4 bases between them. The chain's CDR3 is CASSVAFQETQYF. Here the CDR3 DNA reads TGTGCCAGCAGCGTAGCCTTCCAAGAGACCCAGTACTTC.

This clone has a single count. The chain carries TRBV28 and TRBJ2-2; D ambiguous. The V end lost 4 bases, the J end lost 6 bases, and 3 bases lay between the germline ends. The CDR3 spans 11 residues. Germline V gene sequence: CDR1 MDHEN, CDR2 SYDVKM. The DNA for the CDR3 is TGTGCCAGCAGTTGGCCCGGGGAGCTGTTTTTT. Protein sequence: CASSWPGELFF.

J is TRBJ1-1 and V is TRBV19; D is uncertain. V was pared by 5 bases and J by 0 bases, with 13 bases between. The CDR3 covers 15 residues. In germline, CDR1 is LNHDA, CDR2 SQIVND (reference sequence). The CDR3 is CASSPDGPMNTEAFF. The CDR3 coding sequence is TGTGCCAGTAGTCCGGACGGACCCATGAACACTGAAGCTTTCTTT.

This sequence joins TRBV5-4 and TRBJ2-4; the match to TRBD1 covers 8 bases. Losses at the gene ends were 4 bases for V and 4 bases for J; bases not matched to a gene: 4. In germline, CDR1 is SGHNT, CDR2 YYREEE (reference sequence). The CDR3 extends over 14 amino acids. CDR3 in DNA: TGTGCCAGCAGCGCGGGACAGGTTAAAAACATTCAGTACTTC. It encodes CASSAGQVKNIQYF.

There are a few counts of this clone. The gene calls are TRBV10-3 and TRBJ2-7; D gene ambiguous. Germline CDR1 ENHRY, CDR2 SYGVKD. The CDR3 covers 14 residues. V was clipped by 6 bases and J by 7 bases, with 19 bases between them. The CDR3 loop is CAISPEIGRLEQYF. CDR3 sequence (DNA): TGTGCCATCAGCCCTGAAATTGGGCGGTTGGAGCAGTACTTC.

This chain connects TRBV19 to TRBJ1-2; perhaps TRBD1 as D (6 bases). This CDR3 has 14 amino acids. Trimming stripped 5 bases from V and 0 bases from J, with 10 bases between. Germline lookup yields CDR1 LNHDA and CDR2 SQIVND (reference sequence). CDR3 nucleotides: TGTGCCAGTAGTTTTCGACAGGCTAACTATGGCTACACCTTC. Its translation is CASSFRQANYGYTF.

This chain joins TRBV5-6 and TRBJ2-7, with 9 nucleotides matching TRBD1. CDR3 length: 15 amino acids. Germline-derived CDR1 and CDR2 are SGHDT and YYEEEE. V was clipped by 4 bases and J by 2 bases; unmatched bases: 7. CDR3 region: CASSPPGQGTYEQYF. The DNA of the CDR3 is TGTGCCAGCAGCCCACCGGGACAGGGAACCTACGAGCAGTACTTC. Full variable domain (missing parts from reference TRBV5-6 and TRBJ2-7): DAGVTQSPTHLIKTRGQQVTLRCSPKSGHDTVSWYQQALGQGPQFIFQYYEEEERQRGNFPDRFSGHQFPNYSSELNVNALLLGDSALYLCASSPPGQGTYEQYFGPGTRLTVT.